The T cell receptor (beta chain) described here comes from a study of blood T cell repertoires in COVID-19. Study-wide background: Spain, Italy and the United States supplied samples that represented acute and convalescent COVID-19. T cells, B-cell-depleted T cells, or PBMCs supplied cDNA or gDNA.

In the study's own analysis: Reference gene primer amplification gave nucleated cell count estimates. Sequencing used immunoSEQ multiplex PCR; TCRdb keeps in-frame clones, though not all of them. V and J calls and clone size are those listed in that table; D and trimming were worked out from the DNA. Counted here are around 270,000 clones, about 85% occurring once; the ten biggest clones make up roughly 4%. The J segment lost 4 bases and the V segment lost 5 bases, leaving 5 bases of the junction unmatched. The CDR3 sequence is 14 residues long. Germline assignment: CDR1 SGHAT and CDR2 FQDESV (reference sequence).

The rearrangement links TRBV11-1 to TRBJ2-1; TRBD2 matches at 7 bases. The sample comprised peripheral blood. This receptor was taken from a man between 60 and 75 years old who had recovered from COVID-19. The CDR3 region is CASSPSGGYNEQFF. Here the CDR3 DNA reads TGTGCCAGCAGCCCGTCCGGGGGGTACAATGAGCAGTTCTTC.